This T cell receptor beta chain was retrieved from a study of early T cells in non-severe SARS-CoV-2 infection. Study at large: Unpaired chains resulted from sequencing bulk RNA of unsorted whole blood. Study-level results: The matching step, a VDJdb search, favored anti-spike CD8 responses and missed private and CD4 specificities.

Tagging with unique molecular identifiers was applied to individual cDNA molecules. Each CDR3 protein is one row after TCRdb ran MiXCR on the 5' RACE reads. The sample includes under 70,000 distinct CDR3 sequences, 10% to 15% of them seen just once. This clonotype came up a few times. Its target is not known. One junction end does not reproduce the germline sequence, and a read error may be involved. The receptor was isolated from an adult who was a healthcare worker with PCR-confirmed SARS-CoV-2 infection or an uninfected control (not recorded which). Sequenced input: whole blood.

The CDR3 reads CASSRDSSNNGYTF. The DNA of the CDR3 is TGTGCCAGCAGCCGGGACAGCTCTAACAATGGCTACACCTTC. The genes are TRBV7-2 and TRBJ1-2, with TRBD1 matching 7 bases. The CDR3 runs to 14 residues. Germline assignment: CDR1 SGHTA and CDR2 FQGNSA.